A selection of T cell receptor beta chains follows, all from one sample in a study of lymphopenia after photon versus proton radiotherapy. Here immunoSEQ multiplex PCR was the method, and the copy in TCRdb shows in-frame clones only, minus some. The table lists 83,000 or so clones, about 83% of them singletons, with about 1.3% in the top ten. The source was peripheral blood, collected from a patient treated with proton-based radiotherapy. The receptors stem from a man aged 55 to 70 with pancreatic cancer. CDR3s include the opening cysteine and the closing phenylalanine or tryptophan. D genes are given only for firm matches. Clone size, where shown, is once, few, many, or a class for clones that have expanded.

clone size | D gene | J gene | V gene | CDR3 length | CDR3 DNA | CDR3 protein
once | - | TRBJ2-7 | TRBV5-1 | 13 | TGCGCCAGCAGCCCCTCAGCCGTCTACGAGCAGTACTTC | CASSPSAVYEQYF
- | TRBD1 | TRBJ1-6 | TRBV18 | 14 | TGTGCCAGCTCCCGAGACAGGGGTGATTCACCCCTCCACTTT | CASSRDRGDSPLHF
few | - | TRBJ2-3 | TRBV19 | 15 | TGTGCCAGTAGGGACAGAGGCTCTAGCACAGATACGCAGTATTTT | CASRDRGSSTDTQYF
- | - | TRBJ1-2 | TRBV30 | 17 | TGTGCCTGGAGTGTAATCTGGAGTGACGGCCCTAACTATGGCTACACCTTC | CAWSVIWSDGPNYGYTF
- | - | TRBJ2-1 | TRBV15 | 14 | TGTGCCACCAGCAGGAGGGGGGAATCCAATGAGCAGTTCTTC | CATSRRGESNEQFF
- | - | TRBJ1-2 | TRBV6-6 | 12 | TGTGCCAGCAGTCGACCCCTCTATGGCTACACCTTC | CASSRPLYGYTF
- | TRBD2 | TRBJ2-1 | TRBV15 | 17 | TGTGCCACCAGCGGATGGAGTAGCGGGAGCTTCTACAATGAGCAGTTCTTC | CATSGWSSGSFYNEQFF
- | - | TRBJ2-7 | TRBV30 | 12 | TGTGCCTGGAGTACGGGGGCGAGGGAGCAGTACTTC | CAWSTGAREQYF
few | - | TRBJ2-2 | TRBV6-6 | 12 | TGTGCCAGCAGTTACGGGCCCGGGGAGCTGTTTTTT | CASSYGPGELFF
- | TRBD2 | TRBJ2-7 | TRBV6-1 | 13 | TGTGCCAGCAGGGGACTAGCGGTCTACGAGCAGTACTTC | CASRGLAVYEQYF
- | - | TRBJ2-7 | TRBV28 | 12 | TGTGCCAGCAGTTTCCAGAATTACGAGCAGTACTTC | CASSFQNYEQYF
- | TRBD2 | TRBJ2-1 | TRBV5-1 | 15 | TGCGCCAGCAGCCCCCGGACTAGCGGCAACAATGAGCAGTTCTTC | CASSPRTSGNNEQFF
- | - | TRBJ1-5 | TRBV9 | 15 | TGTGCCAGCAGCGTAGACGGCCAGGGAGGACAGCCCCAGCATTTT | CASSVDGQGGQPQHF
- | - | TRBJ1-1 | TRBV11-2 | 13 | TGTGCCAGCAGCCAGGGAGGGAACACTGAAGCTTTCTTT | CASSQGGNTEAFF
- | - | TRBJ2-1 | TRBV7-6 | 12 | TGTGCCAGCAGAACCGACAGCAATGAGCAGTTCTTC | CASRTDSNEQFF
- | - | TRBJ2-1 | TRBV29-1 | 12 | TGCAGCGTTGGGGACTCCTACAATGAGCAGTTCTTC | CSVGDSYNEQFF
- | TRBD1 | TRBJ1-2 | TRBV30 | 14 | TGTGCCTGGAGCTCTACGGGACAGGGATTGGACTACACCTTC | CAWSSTGQGLDYTF
few | - | TRBJ1-4 | TRBV5-1 | 15 | TGCGCCAGCAGCTTGGATGGCAGGGCTAATGAAAAACTGTTTTTT | CASSLDGRANEKLFF
- | TRBD2 | TRBJ2-7 | TRBV6-5 | 15 | TGTGCCAGCAGTACCCGGGGGGGAGGTGTGGGGGAGCAGTACTTC | CASSTRGGGVGEQYF
- | - | TRBJ2-7 | TRBV7-2 | 15 | TGTGCCAGCAGCTTAGGCCAGGGAAGCTCCTACGAGCAGTACTTC | CASSLGQGSSYEQYF
few | TRBD2 | TRBJ2-7 | TRBV28 | 13 | TGTGCCACCAAGGAACTAGCGGGAATTCGGCAGTACTTC | CATKELAGIRQYF
- | - | TRBJ2-1 | TRBV9 | 15 | TGTGCCAGCAGCCTCATGGGGGACTCCTACAATGAGCAGTTCTTC | CASSLMGDSYNEQFF
- | TRBD2 | TRBJ2-7 | TRBV28 | 15 | TGTGCCAGCAGTCTAGGAGCGGGAGGCCTTTACGAGCAGTACTTC | CASSLGAGGLYEQYF
once | TRBD2 | TRBJ2-3 | TRBV27 | 15 | TGTGCCAGCAGTTTGCGGGAGGGCCCCCCAGATACGCAGTATTTT | CASSLREGPPDTQYF
- | TRBD1 | TRBJ2-2 | TRBV30 | 16 | TGTGCCTGGAGTCACTTGACAGGGGGCGCGGGCGGGGAGCTGTTTTTT | CAWSHLTGGAGGELFF
- | - | TRBJ2-1 | TRBV28 | 16 | TGTGCCAGCAGTCCACCCGGGACAGGGACTAGCGCTGAGCAGTTCTTC | CASSPPGTGTSAEQFF
- | TRBD1 | TRBJ2-2 | TRBV14 | 14 | TGTGCCAGCAGCCTTCGGACAGGGACCGGGGAGCTGTTTTTT | CASSLRTGTGELFF
- | TRBD2 | TRBJ2-1 | TRBV2 | 16 | TGTGCCAGCACCCAAAGAGGACTAGCTGCCTACAATGAGCAGTTCTTC | CASTQRGLAAYNEQFF
- | - | TRBJ2-7 | TRBV21-1 | 17 | TGTGCCAGCAGCAAAGCTGCTCAGGGCAGGTCCTCCTACGAGCAGTACTTC | CASSKAAQGRSSYEQYF
few | - | TRBJ2-7 | TRBV7-6 | 15 | TGTGCCAGCAGCCCCCGCCCCGGGTCGCCCTACGAGCAGTACTTC | CASSPRPGSPYEQYF
- | - | TRBJ1-5 | TRBV7-8 | 16 | TGTGCCAGCAGCTTAACTGGGTTAGAAAGCAATCAGCCCCAGCATTTT | CASSLTGLESNQPQHF
- | - | TRBJ2-7 | TRBV6-1 | 15 | TGTGCCAGCAGGACCGGGCAGGGGGGTCAATACGAGCAGTACTTC | CASRTGQGGQYEQYF
- | TRBD1 | TRBJ2-1 | TRBV5-4 | 16 | TGTGCCAGCAGCTTAGGGGGCCCCTTCAACTACAATGAGCAGTTCTTC | CASSLGGPFNYNEQFF
- | TRBD2 | TRBJ2-2 | TRBV27 | 18 | TGTGCCAGCAGCAACCCGGGACTAGCGGGAGTCCCCACCGGGGAGCTGTTTTTT | CASSNPGLAGVPTGELFF
- | - | TRBJ2-1 | TRBV27 | 12 | TGTGCCAGCAGTCTTAACTACAATGAGCAGTTCTTC | CASSLNYNEQFF
- | TRBD1 | TRBJ1-4 | TRBV7-2 | 15 | TGTGCCAGCAGCTTAATAGGGACAGGGGTTGAAAAACTGTTTTTT | CASSLIGTGVEKLFF
- | TRBD2 | TRBJ2-7 | TRBV4-3 | 16 | TGCGCCAGCAGCCAAGCCTCACGTGCGGGGGCCTACGAGCAGTACTTC | CASSQASRAGAYEQYF
- | - | TRBJ1-6 | TRBV9 | 14 | TGTGCCAGCAGACTTGATATTGGGAATTCACCCCTCCACTTT | CASRLDIGNSPLHF
- | - | TRBJ2-7 | TRBV28 | 15 | TGTGCCAGCAGTGGGGGGACGGGCGGTACCTACGAGCAGTACTTC | CASSGGTGGTYEQYF
- | - | TRBJ1-2 | TRBV11-1 | 14 | TGTGCCAGCAGCGCCGACGGGGAAAACTATGGCTACACCTTC | CASSADGENYGYTF
- | - | TRBJ1-1 | TRBV6-1 | 15 | TGTGCCAGCAGTCAACCCCAGCCGGCTCATGATGAAGCTTTCTTT | CASSQPQPAHDEAFF
- | TRBD1 | TRBJ1-1 | TRBV18 | 16 | TGTGCCAGCTCACCCCAATCGACAGGGGGGAACACTGAAGCTTTCTTT | CASSPQSTGGNTEAFF
- | - | TRBJ2-1 | TRBV27 | 12 | TGTGCCAGCAGTTTAAGGCAGGGTCGGCAGTTCTTC | CASSLRQGRQFF
- | - | TRBJ2-5 | TRBV7-2 | 12 | TGTGCCAGCAGCTATCCACAAGAGACCCAGTACTTC | CASSYPQETQYF
few | - | TRBJ1-5 | TRBV7-9 | 13 | TGTGCCAGCAGCTTAGGACAGCTCGGGCCCCAGCATTTT | CASSLGQLGPQHF
once | - | TRBJ1-5 | TRBV21-1 | 16 | TGTGCCAGCAGCAAAGACTTTACAGAAGGCAATCAGCCCCAGCATTTT | CASSKDFTEGNQPQHF
- | TRBD1 | TRBJ2-2 | TRBV27 | 16 | TGTGCCATCAGAAAACACGGACAGGGAGAAACCGGGGAGCTGTTTTTT | CAIRKHGQGETGELFF
- | TRBD2 | TRBJ2-7 | TRBV11-2 | 18 | TGTGCCAGCAGCTCTATCGTTGGTAGCGGGAGTGGATCCTACGAGCAGTACTTC | CASSSIVGSGSGSYEQYF
- | - | TRBJ2-6 | TRBV5-1 | 16 | TGCGCCAGCAGCTCCGCGCTAGGGCGAGGGGCCAACGTCCTGACTTTC | CASSSALGRGANVLTF
- | - | TRBJ1-1 | TRBV30 | 12 | TGTGCCTGGTCAGACTGGGGGGATGAAGCTTTCTTT | CAWSDWGDEAFF
- | TRBD2 | TRBJ2-2 | TRBV5-4 | 16 | TGTGCCAGCAGCTTGTCTGAACTAGCGGGAGTTGGGGAGCTGTTTTTT | CASSLSELAGVGELFF
- | - | TRBJ1-2 | TRBV7-9 | 14 | TGTGCCAGCAGCTTAGCCGGCATTCTTCATGGCTACACCTTC | CASSLAGILHGYTF
- | - | TRBJ2-3 | TRBV29-1 | 12 | TGCAGCGTTGTCTTACAGGCGGATACGCAGTATTTT | CSVVLQADTQYF
- | TRBD1 | TRBJ2-7 | TRBV5-1 | 16 | TGCGCCAGCAGCTTATTGACAGGGGGGATCATTGGGGAGCAGTACTTC | CASSLLTGGIIGEQYF